A single sample is the source of the 26 T cell receptor beta chains below, sequenced in a study of T-cell memory formation after mild COVID-19. Each CDR3 protein is one row after TCRdb ran MiXCR on the 5' RACE reads. This table holds under 350,000 distinct CDR3 sequences, 15% to 20% found once. Source material: PBMCs or a T cell subset sorted from them (not recorded which). The receptors shown here come from a man aged 18-30 years who had mild COVID-19 (a few samples of this study predate the infection). Cell type and time point are not known.

The V gene is TRBV28, the J gene TRBJ2-5; possible D gene TRBD2, 6 bases. From germline, CDR1 is MDHEN and CDR2 SYDVKM. This CDR3 contains 15 residues. V was pared by 5 bases and J by 2 bases, with 15 bases between. The CDR3 DNA sequence: TGTGCCAGCAGTCACGGTCTGGGGGGTCAAGAGACCCAGTACTTC. This gives the protein CASSHGLGGQETQYF.

This clonotype has only a few counts. The chain combines TRBV28 with TRBJ1-1, with D possibly TRBD1 on 6 matching bases. The CDR3 extends over 15 amino acids. V shed 4 bases and J shed 5 bases, with 17 bases lying between them. Looked up from germline, CDR1 is MDHEN and CDR2 is SYDVKM. The CDR3 loop reads CASSSLGAGETEAFF. CDR3 in DNA: TGTGCCAGCAGTTCTCTGGGGGCAGGGGAAACTGAAGCTTTCTTT.

The V call is TRBV28, the J call TRBJ1-2; D may be TRBD1 (6 bases). Trimming stripped 3 bases from V and 8 bases from J, with 19 bases between. The CDR3 spans 15 residues. Germline CDR1 and CDR2: MDHEN and SYDVKM. The CDR3 reads CASSLGQGPSGGYTF. CDR3 sequence (DNA): TGTGCCAGCAGTTTGGGGCAGGGGCCCTCAGGCGGCTACACCTTC.

This CDR3 reads CASSQDWGGEAFF. CDR3 in DNA: TGCGCCAGCAGCCAAGATTGGGGGGGTGAAGCTTTCTTT. This chain connects TRBV4-3 to TRBJ1-1; D perhaps matches TRBD1 (5 bases). V lost 0 bases to trimming and J lost 7 bases, with 9 bases between them. CDR3 size: 13 residues. Germline V gene lookup returns CDR1 LGHNA and CDR2 YSLEER.

CDR3 sequence (DNA): TGTGCCAGCAGTGGGGCAGGAGGTAGCAATCAGCCCCAGCATTTT. Its translation: CASSGAGGSNQPQHF. The chain employs TRBV2 and TRBJ1-5; D not resolved. V was trimmed by 4 bases and J by 0 bases, leaving 10 bases between them. Germline V lookup: CDR1 SNHLY, CDR2 FYNNEI. The CDR3 loop spans 15 amino acids.

This clonotype occurred a few times. One end of the junction is discordant with germline, which a read error may explain. The chain joins TRBV5-1 to TRBJ1-2; D not resolved. This CDR3 is 12 amino acids long. Germline assignment: CDR1 SGHRS and CDR2 YFSETQ. The chain's CDR3 is CASTLEGGGYTF. As DNA, the CDR3 is TGCGCCAGCACCTTGGAAGGTGGCGGCTACACCTTC.

This clonotype was seen a few times. The J gene is TRBJ2-3, the V gene TRBV7-9; TRBD1 agrees at 10 bases. Trimming took 6 bases from V and 5 from J; bases not matched to a gene: 8. The CDR3 is 15 residues long. Per the germline V gene, CDR1 is SEHNR and CDR2 is FQNEAQ (reference sequence). The CDR3 protein is CASSLGQGLRDTQYF. In nucleotides, the CDR3 is TGTGCCAGCAGTTTGGGACAGGGGCTTCGAGATACGCAGTATTTT.

The chain joins TRBV7-2 to TRBJ2-7; possible D gene TRBD2, 5 bases. Germline lookup yields CDR1 SGHTA and CDR2 FQGNSA. Trimming pared 5 bases from V and 3 bases from J, leaving 17 bases between. The CDR3 has 15 amino acids. The CDR3 sequence: CASSPDTGSYYEQYF. As DNA, the CDR3 is TGTGCCAGCAGCCCCGACACGGGGAGCTACTACGAGCAGTACTTC. The complete variable domain, with remaining parts taken from reference TRBV7-2 and TRBJ2-7, reads GAGVSQSPSNKVTEKGKDVELRCDPISGHTALYWYRQSLGQGLEFLIYFQGNSAPDKSGLPSDRFSAERTGGSVSTLTIQRTQQEDSAVYLCASSPDTGSYYEQYFGPGTRLTVT.

CDR3 protein: CASTEGYTQYF. Written as DNA, the CDR3 is TGTGCCAGCACCGAAGGTTATACGCAGTATTTT. This sequence joins TRBV7-6 and TRBJ2-3, with D unclear. V lost 7 bases, J lost 7 bases, and 9 bases lay in between. Germline V gene sequence: CDR1 SGHVS, CDR2 FNYEAQ. This CDR3 has 11 residues.

This clonotype has a handful of counts. The J gene is TRBJ2-7, the V gene TRBV12-3 or TRBV12-4; maybe TRBD1 (6 bases). The length of the CDR3 is 12 residues. V lost 5 bases and J lost 5, with 10 bases in between. CDR3 DNA: TGTGCCAGCAGTAGGCCAGGGGACGAGCAGTACGTC. This encodes CASSRPGDEQYV.

V gene TRBV7-2 combines with J gene TRBJ2-3; no clear D. The CDR3 contains 16 residues. V was clipped by 5 bases and J by 0 bases, with 15 bases between them. Germline-derived CDR1 and CDR2 are SGHTA and FQGNSA. The CDR3 DNA reads as TGTGCCAGCAGCGTTCGGCAGAGCCCTAGCACAGATACGCAGTATTTT. It translates to CASSVRQSPSTDTQYF.

CDR3 sequence (DNA): TGTGCCAGCAGCCCAGGGGGCGACTATGGCTACACCTTC. It translates to CASSPGGDYGYTF. This chain joins TRBV12-3 or TRBV12-4 and TRBJ1-2; 8 bases are shared with TRBD1. The CDR3 runs to 13 residues. The V gene end was trimmed by 6 bases and the J gene end by 3 bases; junction bases not matched to a gene: 3.

The CDR3 spells CSAGLGGPKETQYF. The CDR3 nucleotides read TGCAGTGCTGGCTTAGGGGGCCCGAAAGAGACCCAGTACTTC. V and J are TRBV20-1 and TRBJ2-5, with TRBD1 identical over 7 bases. J was trimmed by 3 bases and V by 5 bases; bases with no gene match: 9. Germline V gene data show CDR1 as DFQATT and CDR2 as SNEGSKA (reference sequence). CDR3 length: 14 residues.

This clonotype has at least ten counts. The rearrangement joins TRBV7-8 to TRBJ2-7, with D possibly matching TRBD1 (5 bases). The CDR3 is 14 residues long. Trimming took off 3 bases at V and 2 bases at J, with 11 bases between the two ends. The germline V gene has CDR1 SGHVS and CDR2 FQNEAQ. The CDR3 protein is CASSFSTVTYEQYF. In nucleotides, the CDR3 is TGTGCCAGCAGCTTCTCGACAGTCACCTACGAGCAGTACTTC.

The chain uses TRBV7-2 and TRBJ1-6; no clear D. V gave up 4 bases and J gave up 0 bases, with 25 bases separating them. The CDR3 is made up of 21 amino acids. Germline loops: CDR1 SGHTA, CDR2 FQGNSA. CDR3 bases: TGTGCCAGCAGCTCCTACAGAGGGCAGCTTACTACCAGCTCCTATAATTCACCCCTCCACTTT. Protein: CASSSYRGQLTTSSYNSPLHF.

This clonotype was observed many times. V usage is TRBV20-1 and J usage is TRBJ2-3; 9 bases agree with TRBD1. V trimming: 0 bases; J trimming: 5 bases; junction bases outside the gene matches: 9. This CDR3 comprises 16 residues. CDR1 and CDR2 from the germline V gene are DFQATT and SNEGSKA (reference sequence). The CDR3 nucleotides read TGCAGTGCTAGAGATCAGGACAGGGGCGTTGGAGATACGCAGTATTTT. This sequence encodes CSARDQDRGVGDTQYF.

The V call is TRBV9, the J call TRBJ1-2; D might be TRBD1 (5 bases). The germline V gene has CDR1 SGDLS and CDR2 YYNGEE. The length of the CDR3 is 14 residues. V lost 0 bases and J lost 4, with 10 bases in between. The CDR3 loop is CASSVVQGSYGYTF. In DNA form, the CDR3 reads TGTGCCAGCAGCGTAGTGCAGGGATCCTATGGCTACACCTTC. Together with reference TRBV9 and TRBJ1-2, the CDR3 gives the full variable domain: DSGVTQTPKHLITATGQRVTLRCSPRSGDLSVYWYQQSLDQGLQFLIQYYNGEERAKGNILERFSAQQFPDLHSELNLSSLELGDSALYFCASSVVQGSYGYTFGSGTRLTVV.

The CDR3 here is CASSLPQGLAGGDTQYF. CDR3 sequence (DNA): TGCGCCAGCAGCTTGCCCCAAGGACTAGCGGGGGGAGATACGCAGTATTTT. The chain recombines TRBV5-1 with TRBJ2-3; 14 bases line up with TRBD2. Trimming took 1 base from V and 5 from J; bases not matched to a gene: 6. Germline V gene lookup returns CDR1 SGHRS and CDR2 YFSETQ. The length of the CDR3 is 17 residues.

This clonotype was counted a few times. The chain combines TRBV7-2 with TRBJ1-4, with 7 bases matching TRBD1. Germline V CDR1 and CDR2: SGHTA, FQGNSA. Trimming cost V 5 bases and J 8 bases; bases outside gene matches: 17. This CDR3 has 17 residues. As DNA, the CDR3 is TGTGCCAGCAGCACGCGGGTTCAGGGGACACAGGGGGAAAAACTGTTTTTT. Translating it yields CASSTRVQGTQGEKLFF.

The CDR3 sequence: CASSQEGGIATEAFF. The DNA for the CDR3 is TGCGCCAGCAGCCAAGAAGGGGGAATTGCGACTGAAGCTTTCTTT. The chain employs TRBV4-3 and TRBJ1-1, with D possibly TRBD1 on 6 matching bases. This CDR3 region has 15 residues. Trimming left V 0 bases short and J 5 bases short, with 13 bases between. CDR1 and CDR2 (germline): LGHNA, YSLEER.

In its sample, this clonotype was seen a few times. The chain recombines TRBV10-2 with TRBJ1-2, with TRBD1 as a possible D gene (6 bases). The germline CDR1 and CDR2 sequences are WSHSY and SAAADI. The CDR3 extends over 13 amino acids. V dropped 3 bases and J dropped 7 bases, with 12 bases sitting between them. In nucleotides, the CDR3 is TGCGCCAGCAGTGACACAAGGGGGGCTGGCTACACCTTC. Its protein product is CASSDTRGAGYTF.

There are many counts of this clonotype. This chain joins TRBV5-1 and TRBJ1-1; no reliable D call. V was clipped by 0 bases and J by 0 bases, with 12 bases between them. The CDR3 loop spans 16 amino acids. Germline V gene data show CDR1 as SGHRS and CDR2 as YFSETQ. The CDR3 loop is CASSLGWADLNTEAFF. The CDR3 bases are TGCGCCAGCAGCTTGGGGTGGGCAGACTTGAACACTGAAGCTTTCTTT.

This clonotype was counted between two and nine times. This chain links TRBV20-1 with TRBJ2-5; D is possibly TRBD1 or TRBD2 (5 bases each). The CDR3 runs to 13 residues. The V gene lost 6 bases and the J gene lost 3 bases, with 14 bases spanning the gap. CDR1 DFQATT and CDR2 SNEGSKA come from the germline V gene (reference sequence). The CDR3 loop reads CSAPGAREETQYF. CDR3 sequence (DNA): TGCAGTGCCCCCGGGGCCAGGGAAGAGACCCAGTACTTC.

This clonotype was seen a few times. This chain joins TRBV7-8 and TRBJ2-3; 14 bases map to TRBD2. Germline V CDR1 and CDR2: SGHVS, FQNEAQ. This CDR3 is built from 16 residues. V trimming: 4 bases; J trimming: 5 bases; junction bases outside the gene matches: 5. The CDR3 DNA reads as TGTGCCAGCAGCTCGGGACTAGCGGGGGTTATAGATACGCAGTATTTT. It is translated as CASSSGLAGVIDTQYF.

This clonotype has more than one count but fewer than ten. The chain employs TRBV7-9 and TRBJ2-7, with no clear D. The CDR3 sequence is 13 residues long. Trimming took 4 bases from V and 3 from J, leaving 10 bases between them. CDR1 is SEHNR and CDR2 is FQNEAQ in the germline V gene (reference sequence). CDR3 region: CASSSGFVYEQYV. For the CDR3, the DNA is TGTGCCAGCAGCTCCGGTTTTGTCTACGAGCAGTACGTC.

In this sample, this clonotype turned up a few times. The chain links TRBV6-5 to TRBJ2-2, with 7 bases fitting TRBD2. From germline, CDR1 is MNHEY and CDR2 SVGAGI. This CDR3 is built from 16 residues. V was clipped by 6 bases and J by 2 bases; unmatched bases: 9. The CDR3 DNA is TGTGCCAGCAGCTTCCGAGCGGGGAGTAACACCGGGGAGCTGTTTTTT. Residues: CASSFRAGSNTGELFF.